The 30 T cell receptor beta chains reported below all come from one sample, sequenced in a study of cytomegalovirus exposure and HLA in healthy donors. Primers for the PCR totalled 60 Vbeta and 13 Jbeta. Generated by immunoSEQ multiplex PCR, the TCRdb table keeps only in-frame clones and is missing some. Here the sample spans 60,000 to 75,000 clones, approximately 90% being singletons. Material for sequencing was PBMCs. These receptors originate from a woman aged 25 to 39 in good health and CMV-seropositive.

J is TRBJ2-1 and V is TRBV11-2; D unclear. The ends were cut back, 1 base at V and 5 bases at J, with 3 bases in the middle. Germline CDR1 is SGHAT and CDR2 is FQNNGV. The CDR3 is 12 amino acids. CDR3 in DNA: TGTGCCAGCAGCTTAGGTAACAATGAGCAGTTCTTC. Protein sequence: CASSLGNNEQFF.

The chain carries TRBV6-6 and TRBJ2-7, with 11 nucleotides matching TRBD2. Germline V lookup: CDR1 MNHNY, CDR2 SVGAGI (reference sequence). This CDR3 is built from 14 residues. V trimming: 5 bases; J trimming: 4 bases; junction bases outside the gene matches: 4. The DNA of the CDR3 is TGTGCCAGCAGTCCTCTAGCGGGAGGATACGAGCAGTACTTC. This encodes CASSPLAGGYEQYF.

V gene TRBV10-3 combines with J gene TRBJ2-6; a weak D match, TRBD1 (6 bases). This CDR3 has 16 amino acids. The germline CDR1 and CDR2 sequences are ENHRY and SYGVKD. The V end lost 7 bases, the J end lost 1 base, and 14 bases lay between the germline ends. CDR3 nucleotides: TGTGCCATCATGGGACACTCTCAATCTGGGGCCAACGTCCTGACTTTC. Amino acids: CAIMGHSQSGANVLTF.

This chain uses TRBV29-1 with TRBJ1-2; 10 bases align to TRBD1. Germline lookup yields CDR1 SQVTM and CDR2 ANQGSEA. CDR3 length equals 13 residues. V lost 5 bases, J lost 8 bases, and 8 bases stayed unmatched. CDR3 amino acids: CSVRSTGGRGYTF. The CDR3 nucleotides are TGCAGCGTTCGGTCGACAGGGGGCCGAGGCTACACCTTC.

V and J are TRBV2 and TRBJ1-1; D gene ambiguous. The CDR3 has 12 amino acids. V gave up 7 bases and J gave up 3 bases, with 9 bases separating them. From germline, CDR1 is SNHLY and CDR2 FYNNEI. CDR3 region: CASKFSDTEAFF. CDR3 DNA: TGTGCCAGCAAGTTTTCGGACACTGAAGCTTTCTTT. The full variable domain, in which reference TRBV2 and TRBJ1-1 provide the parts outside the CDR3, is EPEVTQTPSHQVTQMGQEVILRCVPISNHLYFYWYRQILGQKVEFLVSFYNNEISEKSEIFDDQFSVERPDGSNFTLKIRSTKLEDSAMYFCASKFSDTEAFFGQGTRLTVV.

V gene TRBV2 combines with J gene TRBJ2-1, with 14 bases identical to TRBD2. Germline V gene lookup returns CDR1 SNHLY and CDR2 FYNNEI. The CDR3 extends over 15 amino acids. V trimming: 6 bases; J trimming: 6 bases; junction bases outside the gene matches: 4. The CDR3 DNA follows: TGTGCCAGCAGCGGGACTAGCGGGAGTAGCAATGAGCAGTTCTTC. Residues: CASSGTSGSSNEQFF.

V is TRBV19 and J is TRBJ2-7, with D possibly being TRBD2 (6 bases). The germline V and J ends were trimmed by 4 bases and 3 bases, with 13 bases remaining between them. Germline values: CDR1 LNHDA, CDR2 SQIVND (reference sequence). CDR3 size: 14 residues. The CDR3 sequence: CASSNAGWGYEQYF. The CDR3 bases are TGTGCCAGTAGTAACGCGGGATGGGGCTACGAGCAGTACTTC.

The CDR3 DNA is TGCAGCGTCCACCGGGACAGGGTTGGGGAGACCCAGTACTTC. Its protein is CSVHRDRVGETQYF. The chain has TRBV29-1 and TRBJ2-5, with 9 bases identical to TRBD1. Germline assignment: CDR1 SQVTM and CDR2 ANQGSEA. Losses at the gene ends were 6 bases for V and 5 bases for J; bases not matched to a gene: 10. This CDR3 is built from 14 residues.

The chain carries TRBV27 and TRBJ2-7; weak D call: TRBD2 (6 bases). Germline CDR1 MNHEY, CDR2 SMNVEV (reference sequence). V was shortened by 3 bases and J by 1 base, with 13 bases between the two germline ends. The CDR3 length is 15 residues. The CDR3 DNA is TGTGCCAGCAGTTTCGGGACCCGGGGGTCCTACGAGCAGTACTTC. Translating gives CASSFGTRGSYEQYF.

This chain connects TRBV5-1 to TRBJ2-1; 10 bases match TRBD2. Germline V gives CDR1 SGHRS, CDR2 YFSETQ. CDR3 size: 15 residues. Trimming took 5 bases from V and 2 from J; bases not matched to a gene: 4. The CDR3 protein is CASRITSGTYNEQFF. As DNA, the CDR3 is TGCGCCAGCAGAATTACTAGCGGGACCTACAATGAGCAGTTCTTC.

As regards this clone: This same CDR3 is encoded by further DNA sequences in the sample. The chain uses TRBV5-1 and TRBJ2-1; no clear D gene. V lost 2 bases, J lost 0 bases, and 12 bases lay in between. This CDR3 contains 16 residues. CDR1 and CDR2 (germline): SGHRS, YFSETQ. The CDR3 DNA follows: TGCGCCAGCAGCTTAATACGAAGGAGCTCCTACAATGAGCAGTTCTTC. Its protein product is CASSLIRRSSYNEQFF.

CDR3 protein: CASTWGEETQYF. CDR3 bases: TGTGCCAGCACCTGGGGGGAAGAGACCCAGTACTTC. The chain couples TRBV11-2 to TRBJ2-5; tentatively, D is TRBD2 (6 bases). Germline lookup yields CDR1 SGHAT and CDR2 FQNNGV. Trimming left V 7 bases short and J 3 bases short, with 9 bases between. The CDR3 extends over 12 amino acids.

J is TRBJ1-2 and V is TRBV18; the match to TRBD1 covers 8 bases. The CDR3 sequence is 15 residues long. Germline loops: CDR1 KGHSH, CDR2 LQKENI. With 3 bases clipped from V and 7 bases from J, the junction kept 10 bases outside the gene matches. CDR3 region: CASSPLPQGAGGYTF. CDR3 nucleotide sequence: TGTGCCAGCTCACCTTTGCCCCAGGGGGCTGGTGGCTACACCTTC.

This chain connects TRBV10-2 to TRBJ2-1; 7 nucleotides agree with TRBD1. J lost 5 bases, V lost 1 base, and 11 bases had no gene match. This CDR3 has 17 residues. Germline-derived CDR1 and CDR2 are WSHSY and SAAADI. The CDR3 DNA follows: TGCGCCAGCAGTGAGTATGGGAACAGGGGTTTGCACAATGAGCAGTTCTTC. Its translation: CASSEYGNRGLHNEQFF.

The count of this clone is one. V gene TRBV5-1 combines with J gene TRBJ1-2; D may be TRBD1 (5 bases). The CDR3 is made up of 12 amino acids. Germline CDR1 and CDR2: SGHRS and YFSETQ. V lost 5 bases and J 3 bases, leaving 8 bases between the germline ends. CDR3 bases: TGCGCCAGCAGTCCGGGGGACTATGGCTACACCTTC. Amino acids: CASSPGDYGYTF.

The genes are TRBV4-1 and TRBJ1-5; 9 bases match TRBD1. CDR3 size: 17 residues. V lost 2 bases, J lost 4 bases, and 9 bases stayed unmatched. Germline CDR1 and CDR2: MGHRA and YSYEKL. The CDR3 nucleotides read TGCGCCAGCAGCCAAAACCACCATGGGACAGGGAATCAGCCCCAGCATTTT. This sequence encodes CASSQNHHGTGNQPQHF.

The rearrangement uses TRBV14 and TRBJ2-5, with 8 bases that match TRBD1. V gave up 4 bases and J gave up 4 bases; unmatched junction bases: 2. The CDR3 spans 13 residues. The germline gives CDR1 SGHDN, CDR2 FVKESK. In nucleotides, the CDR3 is TGTGCCAGCAGCCCAGGGGGCCCAGAGACCCAGTACTTC. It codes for CASSPGGPETQYF.

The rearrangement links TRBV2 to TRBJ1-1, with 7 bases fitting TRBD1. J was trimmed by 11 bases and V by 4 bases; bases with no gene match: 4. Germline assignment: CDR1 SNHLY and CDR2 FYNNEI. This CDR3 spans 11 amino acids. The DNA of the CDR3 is TGTGCCAGCAGTGTAGAAGGGGGCGCTTTCTTT. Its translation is CASSVEGGAFF. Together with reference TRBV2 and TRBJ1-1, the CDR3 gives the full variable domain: EPEVTQTPSHQVTQMGQEVILRCVPISNHLYFYWYRQILGQKVEFLVSFYNNEISEKSEIFDDQFSVERPDGSNFTLKIRSTKLEDSAMYFCASSVEGGAFFGQGTRLTVV.

The CDR3 loop is CASSFAERGRNEQYF. The DNA of the CDR3 is TGTGCCAGCAGTTTCGCAGAAAGGGGTAGGAACGAGCAGTACTTC. The chain links TRBV6-5 to TRBJ2-7; TRBD1 is a possible D gene (5 bases). Trimming cost V 4 bases and J 5 bases, with 18 bases left between them. From germline, CDR1 is MNHEY and CDR2 SVGAGI. This CDR3 is 15 amino acids long.

This chain's CDR3 is CASSLVSGGWYGYTF. The CDR3 nucleotides read TGTGCCAGCAGCTTAGTTTCAGGGGGCTGGTATGGCTACACCTTC. This sequence joins TRBV7-9 and TRBJ1-2; 8 bases agree with TRBD1. The CDR3 extends over 15 amino acids. Germline CDR1 SEHNR, CDR2 FQNEAQ (reference sequence). Trimming cost V 1 base and J 5 bases; bases outside gene matches: 6.

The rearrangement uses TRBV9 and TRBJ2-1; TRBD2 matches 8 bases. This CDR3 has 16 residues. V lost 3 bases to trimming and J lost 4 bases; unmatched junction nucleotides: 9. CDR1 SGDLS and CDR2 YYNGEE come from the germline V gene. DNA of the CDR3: TGTGCCAGCAGCGGTCGTGCGGGAGGTCGGTACAATGAGCAGTTCTTC. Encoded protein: CASSGRAGGRYNEQFF.

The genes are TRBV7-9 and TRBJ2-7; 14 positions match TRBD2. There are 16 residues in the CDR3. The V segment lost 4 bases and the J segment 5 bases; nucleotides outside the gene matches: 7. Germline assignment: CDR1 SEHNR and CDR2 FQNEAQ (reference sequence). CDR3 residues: CASSSGTSGSLNEQYF. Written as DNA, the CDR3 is TGTGCCAGCAGCTCCGGGACTAGCGGGAGTCTAAACGAGCAGTACTTC. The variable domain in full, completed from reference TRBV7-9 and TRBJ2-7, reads DTGVSQNPRHKITKRGQNVTFRCDPISEHNRLYWYRQTLGQGPEFLTYFQNEAQLEKSRLLSDRFSAERPKGSFSTLEIQRTEQGDSAMYLCASSSGTSGSLNEQYFGPGTRLTVT.

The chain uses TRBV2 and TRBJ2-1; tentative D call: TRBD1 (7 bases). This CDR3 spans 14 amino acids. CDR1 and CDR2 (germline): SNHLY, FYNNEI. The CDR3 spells CARRGQGHYNEQFF. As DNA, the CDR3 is TGTGCAAGGAGGGGGCAGGGACACTACAATGAGCAGTTCTTC.

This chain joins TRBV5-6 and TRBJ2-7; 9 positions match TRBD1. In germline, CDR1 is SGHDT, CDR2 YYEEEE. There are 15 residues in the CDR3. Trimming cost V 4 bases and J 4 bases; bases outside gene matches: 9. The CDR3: CASSVGQGFFYEQYF. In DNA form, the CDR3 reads TGTGCCAGCAGCGTCGGACAGGGGTTTTTTTACGAGCAGTACTTC.

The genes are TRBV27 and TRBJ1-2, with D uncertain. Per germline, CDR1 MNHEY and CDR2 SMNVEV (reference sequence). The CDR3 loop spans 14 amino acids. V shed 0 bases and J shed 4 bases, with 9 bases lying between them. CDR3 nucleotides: TGTGCCAGCAGTTTATCTACAGAGATCTATGGCTACACCTTC. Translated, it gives CASSLSTEIYGYTF.

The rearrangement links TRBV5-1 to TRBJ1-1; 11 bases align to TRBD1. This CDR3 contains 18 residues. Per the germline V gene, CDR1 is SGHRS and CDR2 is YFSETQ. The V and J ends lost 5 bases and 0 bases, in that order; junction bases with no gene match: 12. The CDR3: CASSYNRDRGELNTEAFF. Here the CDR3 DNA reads TGCGCCAGCAGTTACAACCGGGACAGGGGGGAATTGAACACTGAAGCTTTCTTT.

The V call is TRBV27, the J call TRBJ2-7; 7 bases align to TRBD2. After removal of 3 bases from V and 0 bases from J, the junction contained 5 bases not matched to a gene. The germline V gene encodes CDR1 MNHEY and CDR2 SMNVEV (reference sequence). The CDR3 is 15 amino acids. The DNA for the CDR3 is TGTGCCAGCAGTTTTTGGTCTAGCGGCTCCTACGAGCAGTACTTC. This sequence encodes CASSFWSSGSYEQYF.

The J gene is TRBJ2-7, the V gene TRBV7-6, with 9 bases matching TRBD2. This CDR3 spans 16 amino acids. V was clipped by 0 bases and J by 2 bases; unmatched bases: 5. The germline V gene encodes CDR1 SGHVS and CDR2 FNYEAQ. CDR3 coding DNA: TGTGCCAGCAGCTTAGCCGCCGGGACTAGCACCTACGAGCAGTACTTC. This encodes CASSLAAGTSTYEQYF.

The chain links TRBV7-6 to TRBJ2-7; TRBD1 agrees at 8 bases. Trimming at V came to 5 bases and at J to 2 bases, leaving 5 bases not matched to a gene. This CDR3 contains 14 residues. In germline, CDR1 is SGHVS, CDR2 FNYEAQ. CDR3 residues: CASSTGTGTYEQYF. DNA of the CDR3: TGTGCCAGCAGCACTGGGACAGGCACCTACGAGCAGTACTTC. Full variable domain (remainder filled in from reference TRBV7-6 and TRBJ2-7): GAGVSQSPRYKVTKRGQDVALRCDPISGHVSLYWYRQALGQGPEFLTYFNYEAQQDKSGLPNDRFSAERPEGSISTLTIQRTEQRDSAMYRCASSTGTGTYEQYFGPGTRLTVT.

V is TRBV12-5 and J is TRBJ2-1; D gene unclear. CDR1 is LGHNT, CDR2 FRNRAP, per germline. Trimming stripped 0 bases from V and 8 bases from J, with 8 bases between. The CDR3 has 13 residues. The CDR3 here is CASGLVLSDEQFF. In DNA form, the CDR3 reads TGTGCTAGTGGTTTGGTACTTAGTGATGAGCAGTTCTTC.